Below are 13 T cell receptor beta chains sequenced from a single sample in a study of blood T cell repertoires in COVID-19. Only in-frame clones appear in the TCRdb table, and some are missing; sequencing was by immunoSEQ multiplex PCR. The table records 150,000 to 200,000 clones, over 85% of them present only once. The sequencing input was peripheral blood. The receptors were sampled from a woman between 45 and 65 years old with acute or convalescent COVID-19.

CDR3 region: CAWNFRNQPQHF. CDR3 nucleotides: TGTGCCTGGAACTTCAGGAATCAGCCCCAGCATTTT. The V and J genes are TRBV30 and TRBJ1-5; D gene ambiguous. The V and J ends lost 4 bases and 4 bases respectively, with 8 bases between them. The CDR3 spans 12 residues. The germline V gene encodes CDR1 GTSNPN and CDR2 SVGIG (reference sequence).

The chain carries TRBV30 and TRBJ1-1; D may be TRBD1 (6 bases). The CDR3 extends over 16 amino acids. Per germline, CDR1 GTSNPN and CDR2 SVGIG (reference sequence). Trimming removed 4 bases at V and 1 base at J, with 19 bases between. The CDR3 loop is CAWKGRAGAPNTEAFF. CDR3 coding DNA: TGTGCCTGGAAAGGTCGGGCAGGGGCCCCGAACACTGAAGCTTTCTTT.

The chain recombines TRBV7-2 with TRBJ2-5; 11 nucleotides match TRBD1. Germline V CDR1 and CDR2: SGHTA, FQGNSA. The CDR3 totals 16 residues. V was pared by 5 bases and J by 1 base, with 6 bases of the junction left unmatched. The CDR3 reads CASSGGTGGVQETQYF. As DNA, the CDR3 is TGTGCCAGCAGCGGAGGGACAGGGGGGGTCCAAGAGACCCAGTACTTC.

CDR3 in DNA: TGTGCCTGGAGTGTACGGAGTAGCGGACCCTACAATGAGCAGTTCTTC. Amino acid sequence: CAWSVRSSGPYNEQFF. The J gene is TRBJ2-1, the V gene TRBV30; D is perhaps TRBD2 (6 bases). This CDR3 comprises 16 residues. Germline-derived CDR1 and CDR2 are GTSNPN and SVGIG (reference sequence). The V end lost 0 bases, the J end lost 2 bases, and 14 bases lay between the germline ends.

The chain recombines TRBV7-2 with TRBJ2-1, with a possible D match to TRBD2 (7 bases). Germline V gives CDR1 SGHTA, CDR2 FQGNSA. V dropped 6 bases and J dropped 2 bases, with 20 bases sitting between them. The CDR3 loop spans 17 amino acids. The CDR3 loop reads CASSPMEAGAPYNEQFF. For the CDR3, the DNA is TGTGCCAGCAGTCCCATGGAGGCGGGGGCCCCCTACAATGAGCAGTTCTTC.

V is TRBV19 and J is TRBJ2-1; 7 bases fit TRBD2. The CDR3 totals 18 residues. V was pared by 1 base and J by 7 bases, with 16 bases of the junction left unmatched. The V gene's germline CDR1 is LNHDA and CDR2 SQIVND (reference sequence). The CDR3 loop reads CASSIGDAAGRTVNEQFF. DNA of the CDR3: TGTGCCAGTAGTATAGGCGACGCAGCGGGAAGGACGGTGAATGAGCAGTTCTTC.

The chain links TRBV20-1 to TRBJ1-5; D not resolved. Trimming took off 1 base at V and 8 bases at J, with 6 bases between the two ends. The CDR3 has 11 amino acids. Germline CDR1 and CDR2: DFQATT and SNEGSKA (reference sequence). The CDR3 spells CSARGGEPQHF. CDR3 DNA: TGCAGTGCTAGAGGCGGCGAGCCCCAGCATTTT.

The V and J genes are TRBV18 and TRBJ2-1, with 13 nucleotides matching TRBD2. The CDR3 length is 18 residues. With V trimmed by 3 bases and J by 7 bases, 12 bases remained unmatched. Germline CDR1 KGHSH, CDR2 LQKENI. The CDR3 DNA follows: TGTGCCAGCTCACCGGGACTCCCGGGACTAGCGGGGAGGAATGAGCAGTTCTTC. Its translation is CASSPGLPGLAGRNEQFF. Based on the CDR3 plus reference TRBV18 and TRBJ2-1, the full variable domain is NAGVMQNPRHLVRRRGQEARLRCSPMKGHSHVYWYRQLPEEGLKFMVYLQKENIIDESGMPKERFSAEFPKEGPSILRIQQVVRGDSAAYFCASSPGLPGLAGRNEQFFGPGTRLTVL.

This chain links TRBV6-5 with TRBJ2-1; 11 bases fit TRBD2. The CDR3 contains 16 residues. Trimming cost V 0 bases and J 5 bases; bases outside gene matches: 3. Germline V lookup: CDR1 MNHEY, CDR2 SVGAGI. CDR3 sequence reads: CASSYSGLAANNEQFF. In DNA form, the CDR3 reads TGTGCCAGCAGTTACTCGGGACTAGCGGCCAACAATGAGCAGTTCTTC.

The J gene is TRBJ2-1, the V gene TRBV3-1 (or the pseudogene TRBV3-2); D is uncertain. The CDR3 loop spans 18 amino acids. Germline V gives CDR1 LGHDT, CDR2 YNNKEL (reference sequence). V was cut by 0 bases and J by 2 bases, with 17 bases left in between. This CDR3 reads CASSQDLFDGYTYNEQFF. In DNA form, the CDR3 reads TGTGCCAGCAGCCAAGATCTTTTTGACGGGTATACCTACAATGAGCAGTTCTTC.

The chain couples TRBV4-3 to TRBJ2-5; maybe TRBD2 (5 bases). This CDR3 is built from 17 residues. The germline gives CDR1 LGHNA, CDR2 YSLEER. Deletions cut 0 bases from V and 5 bases from J, with 19 bases between. For the CDR3, the DNA is TGCGCCAGCAGCCAAGATTTTAAGGGAGCAATTGGTGAGACCCAGTACTTC. Translation gives CASSQDFKGAIGETQYF.

The genes are TRBV3-1 (or the pseudogene TRBV3-2) and TRBJ1-1, with 7 positions matching TRBD1. The germline V gene encodes CDR1 LGHDT and CDR2 YNNKEL (reference sequence). CDR3 length equals 14 residues. Losses at the gene ends were 4 bases for V and 0 bases for J; bases not matched to a gene: 2. The CDR3 sequence: CASSPTGLNTEAFF. DNA for the CDR3: TGTGCCAGCAGCCCGACAGGGCTGAACACTGAAGCTTTCTTT.

The chain employs TRBV2 and TRBJ2-1, with 11 bases that match TRBD2. Germline-derived CDR1 and CDR2 are SNHLY and FYNNEI. The J segment lost 7 bases and the V segment lost 7 bases, leaving 12 bases of the junction unmatched. This CDR3 is built from 16 residues. Here the CDR3 DNA reads TGTGCCAGCAATAGGGGAGTAGCGGGAGGGCGGAATGAGCAGTTCTTC. Residues: CASNRGVAGGRNEQFF.